The 18 T cell receptor beta chains given below trace back to one sample, sequenced in a study of CD8+CD57+ T cells in acquired aplastic anemia. The study profiled TCR beta VDJ and CDR3 using genomic DNA as template. TCRdb redid the calling of the reads with MiXCR, one entry per CDR3 protein. The sample lists 200,000 to 250,000 distinct CDR3 sequences, 65% occurring once. Selection for sequencing was limited to patients who had shown CD8+CD57+ cell expansion by flow cytometry. Sequenced: sorted CD4+, CD8+, or CD8+CD57+ T cells (not recorded which) from PBMCs. The receptors shown here come from a human donor with aplastic anemia.

On this clonotype itself: The germline gene is not matched at one end of the junction; a read error may be the cause. The CDR3 region is CAISGGTGGDQPLHF. CDR3 DNA sequence: TGTGCCATCAGTGGTGGGACAGGGGGCGATCAGCCCCTGCATTTT. This chain links TRBV10-3 with TRBJ1-5, with TRBD1 matching over 12 bases. This CDR3 region has 15 residues. Germline CDR1 is ENHRY and CDR2 is SYGVKD.

J is TRBJ2-1 and V is TRBV2; D is unclear. Germline V CDR1 and CDR2: SNHLY, FYNNEI. V was pared by 2 bases and J by 10 bases, with 6 bases between. There are 11 residues in the CDR3. The CDR3 DNA is TGTGCCAGCAGTGAACTGGGGGAGCAGTTCTTC. This codes for CASSELGEQFF. The full variable domain, rest sourced from reference TRBV2 and TRBJ2-1, is EPEVTQTPSHQVTQMGQEVILRCVPISNHLYFYWYRQILGQKVEFLVSFYNNEISEKSEIFDDQFSVERPDGSNFTLKIRSTKLEDSAMYFCASSELGEQFFGPGTRLTVL.

This clonotype has a handful of counts. V and J are TRBV20-1 and TRBJ1-1, with a weak D call TRBD1 (5 bases). Between the trimmed V and J ends, which lost 3 bases and 8 bases, there was a span of 19 bases. CDR1 is DFQATT and CDR2 is SNEGSKA in the germline V gene (reference sequence). This CDR3 comprises 14 residues. In DNA form, the CDR3 reads TGCAGTGCTAGTCTCGACAGTGTATCAAAAGAAGCTTTCTTT. Translating it yields CSASLDSVSKEAFF.

The CDR3 bases are TGTGCCACCAGCAGAGACCTCGGGCCTGCCTCTGGAAAACTGTTTTTT. It specifies CATSRDLGPASGKLFF. This chain uses TRBV15 with TRBJ1-4; D remains ambiguous. CDR1 is LNHNV and CDR2 is YYDKDF in the germline V gene (reference sequence). The CDR3 has 16 amino acids. Trimming removed 0 bases at V and 10 bases at J, with 18 bases between.

The CDR3 reads CASSLAGQGDEQFF. DNA of the CDR3: TGTGCCAGCAGCTTGGCCGGACAGGGGGATGAGCAGTTCTTC. V is TRBV5-4 and J is TRBJ2-1, with 10 bases fitting TRBD1. CDR3 size: 14 residues. With V trimmed by 0 bases and J by 8 bases, 2 bases remained unmatched. Germline assignment: CDR1 SGHNT and CDR2 YYREEE (reference sequence).

This clonotype turned up a few times. This sequence joins TRBV7-6 and TRBJ1-2; D is undetermined. The CDR3 is made up of 13 amino acids. Germline loops: CDR1 SGHVS, CDR2 FNYEAQ. The germline V and J ends were trimmed by 5 bases and 4 bases, with 11 bases remaining between them. This chain's CDR3 is CASSQLDSYGYTF. CDR3 nucleotide sequence: TGTGCCAGCAGCCAGCTCGATTCCTATGGCTACACCTTC.

J is TRBJ1-2 and V is TRBV2; the D is unclear. V lost 8 bases and J lost 4, with 11 bases in between. The CDR3 is made up of 12 amino acids. Germline V CDR1 and CDR2: SNHLY, FYNNEI. Here the CDR3 DNA reads TGTGCCAGCCGTCTAGGGCTCTATGGCTACACCTTC. Translated, it gives CASRLGLYGYTF.

This clonotype was seen a few times. V is TRBV7-6 and J is TRBJ2-1, with a weak D call TRBD1 (5 bases). This CDR3 contains 12 residues. The V end was cut by 3 bases, the J end by 9 bases, with 9 bases between. CDR1 and CDR2 from the germline V gene are SGHVS and FNYEAQ. The CDR3 nucleotides read TGTGCCAGCAGCTTCTCAGGGATTGAGCAGTTCTTC. Its protein is CASSFSGIEQFF.

Remarks on this clonotype: A clone one base away is much larger, so this may be a read error. J is TRBJ2-1 and V is TRBV9; D is ambiguous. Germline-derived CDR1 and CDR2 are SGDLS and YYNGEE. The CDR3 extends over 12 amino acids. In DNA, the CDR3 is TGTGCCAGCAGCTTTCAAGGACCCGAGCAGGTCTTC. Translating it yields CASSFQGPEQVF.

This clonotype was recorded a few times. In DNA form, the CDR3 reads TGCGCCAGCAGGGACAGGGGAGAGACCCAGTACTTC. Translation gives CASRDRGETQYF. The rearrangement links TRBV5-1 to TRBJ2-5; 9 bases are shared with TRBD1. Germline assignment: CDR1 SGHRS and CDR2 YFSETQ. The length of the CDR3 is 12 residues. V dropped 5 bases and J dropped 4; count of bases not matched to a gene: 0. Filled out from reference TRBV5-1 and TRBJ2-5, the complete variable domain reads KAGVTQTPRYLIKTRGQQVTLSCSPISGHRSVSWYQQTPGQGLQFLFEYFSETQRNKGNFPGRFSGRQFSNSRSEMNVSTLELGDSALYLCASRDRGETQYFGPGTRLLVL.

The chain recombines TRBV7-2 with TRBJ2-6; D not resolved. The CDR3 is 19 residues long. Germline V gene lookup returns CDR1 SGHTA and CDR2 FQGNSA. The V and J ends lost 4 bases and 0 bases respectively, with 19 bases between them. In nucleotides, the CDR3 is TGTGCCAGCAGCTCACAGCCGGGCCAGCTAACCTCTGGGGCCAACGTCCTGACTTTC. It yields the protein CASSSQPGQLTSGANVLTF.

The table lists this clonotype with a few counts. The rearrangement uses TRBV29-1 and TRBJ2-5; tentative D call: TRBD1 (6 bases). This CDR3 spans 14 amino acids. Trimming took 4 bases from V and 1 from J, leaving 13 bases between them. Germline V gene sequence: CDR1 SQVTM, CDR2 ANQGSEA. The CDR3 region is CSVGLTGPQETQYF. The DNA of the CDR3 is TGCAGCGTTGGGTTAACAGGGCCCCAAGAGACCCAGTACTTC.

As for this clonotype: This may stem from a read error, because a much larger clone lies one nucleotide away. The chain has TRBV13 and TRBJ2-6; D unresolved. The CDR3 has 15 residues. Per germline, CDR1 PRHDT and CDR2 FYEKMQ (reference sequence). CDR3 nucleotide sequence: TGTGCCGGCAGCTTAGGCCTCTCTGGGGCCAACGTCCTGACTTTC. Amino acid sequence: CAGSLGLSGANVLTF.

This chain links TRBV10-3 with TRBJ2-5, with D tentatively TRBD1 (5 bases). CDR1 is ENHRY, CDR2 SYGVKD, per germline. The V and J ends lost 6 bases and 1 base respectively, with 15 bases between them. CDR3 length: 15 amino acids. This CDR3 reads CAIRDQGRGQETQYF. The CDR3 coding sequence is TGTGCCATCAGGGATCAGGGAAGGGGCCAAGAGACCCAGTACTTC.

There are a few counts of this clonotype. The chain links TRBV19 to TRBJ1-6; D gene ambiguous. The V and J ends lost 7 bases and 5 bases respectively, with 12 bases between them. CDR3 length equals 14 residues. Germline loops: CDR1 LNHDA, CDR2 SQIVND (reference sequence). CDR3 protein: CASTRGNNNSPLHF. As DNA, the CDR3 is TGTGCCAGTACGCGGGGAAACAATAATTCACCCCTCCACTTT. Variable domain in full (rest from reference TRBV19 and TRBJ1-6): DGGITQSPKYLFRKEGQNVTLSCEQNLNHDAMYWYRQDPGQGLRLIYYSQIVNDFQKGDIAEGYSVSREKKESFPLTVTSAQKNPTAFYLCASTRGNNNSPLHFGNGTRLTVT.

This clonotype has a single count. A much larger clone sits a single nucleotide away, making a read error possible. The chain couples TRBV11-2 to TRBJ1-6; D gene ambiguous. Germline-derived CDR1 and CDR2 are SGHAT and FQNNGV. The CDR3 has 16 residues. Trimming removed 2 bases at V and 2 bases at J, with 10 bases between. The CDR3 sequence: CASSLTPRTYNSPLHF. The CDR3, as DNA: TGTGCCAGCAGCTTAACGCCGAGAACCTATAATTCACCCCTCCACTTT. Full variable domain (rest looked up from reference TRBV11-2 and TRBJ1-6): EAGVAQSPRYKIIEKRQSVAFWCNPISGHATLYWYQQILGQGPKLLIQFQNNGVVDDSQLPKDRFSAERLKGVDSTLKIQPAKLEDSAVYLCASSLTPRTYNSPLHFGNGTRLTVT.

This clonotype was seen a single time. The J gene is TRBJ1-1, the V gene TRBV9; no firm D call. The ends were cut back, 4 bases at V and 8 bases at J, with 9 bases in the middle. The germline V gene has CDR1 SGDLS and CDR2 YYNGEE. This CDR3 is 11 amino acids long. As DNA, the CDR3 is TGTGCCAGCAGCTTAACGGGCGAAGCTTTCTTT. Translated, it gives CASSLTGEAFF.

The chain combines TRBV19 with TRBJ1-1; no clear D gene. The V and J ends lost 4 bases and 0 bases respectively, with 9 bases between them. This CDR3 spans 14 amino acids. Germline V gene sequence: CDR1 LNHDA, CDR2 SQIVND (reference sequence). This CDR3 reads CASSKHGVNTEAFF. The CDR3 coding sequence is TGTGCCAGTAGTAAGCACGGGGTGAACACTGAAGCTTTCTTT.